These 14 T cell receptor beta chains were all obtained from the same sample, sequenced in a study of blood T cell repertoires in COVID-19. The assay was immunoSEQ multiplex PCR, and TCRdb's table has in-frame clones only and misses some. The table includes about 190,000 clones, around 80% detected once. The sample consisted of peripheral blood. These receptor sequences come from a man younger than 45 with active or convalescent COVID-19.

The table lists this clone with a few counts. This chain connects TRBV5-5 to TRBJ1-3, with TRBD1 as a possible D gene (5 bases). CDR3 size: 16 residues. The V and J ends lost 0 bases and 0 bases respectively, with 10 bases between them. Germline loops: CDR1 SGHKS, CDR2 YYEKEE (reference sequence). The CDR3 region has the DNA TGTGCCAGCAGCTTGGAGTGGGGGGGCTCTGGAAACACCATATATTTT. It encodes CASSLEWGGSGNTIYF.

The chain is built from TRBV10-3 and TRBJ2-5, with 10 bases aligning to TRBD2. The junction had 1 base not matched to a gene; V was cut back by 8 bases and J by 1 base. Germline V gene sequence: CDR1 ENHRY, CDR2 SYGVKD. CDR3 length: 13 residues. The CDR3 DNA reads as TGTGCCATCGCTAGCGGGAGCCAAGAGACCCAGTACTTC. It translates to CAIASGSQETQYF.

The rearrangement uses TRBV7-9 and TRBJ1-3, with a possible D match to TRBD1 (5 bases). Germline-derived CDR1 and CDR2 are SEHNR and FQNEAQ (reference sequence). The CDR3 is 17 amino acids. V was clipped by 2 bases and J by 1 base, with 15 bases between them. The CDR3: CASSLWPGNASGNTIYF. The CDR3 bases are TGTGCCAGCAGCTTATGGCCAGGGAATGCTTCTGGAAACACCATATATTTT.

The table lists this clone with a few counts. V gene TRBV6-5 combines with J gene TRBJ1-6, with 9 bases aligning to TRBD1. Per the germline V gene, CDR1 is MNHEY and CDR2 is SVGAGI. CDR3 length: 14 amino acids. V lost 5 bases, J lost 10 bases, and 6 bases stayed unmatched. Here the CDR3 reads CASSRDREGSPLHF. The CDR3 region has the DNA TGTGCCAGCAGTCGGGACAGGGAAGGGTCACCCCTCCACTTT.

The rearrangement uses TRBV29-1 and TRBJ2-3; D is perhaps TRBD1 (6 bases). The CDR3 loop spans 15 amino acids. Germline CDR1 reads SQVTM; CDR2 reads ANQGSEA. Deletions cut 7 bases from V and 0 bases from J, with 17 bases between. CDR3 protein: CSAPTWGRSTDTQYF. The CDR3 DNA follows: TGCAGCGCCCCCACGTGGGGGCGAAGCACAGATACGCAGTATTTT.

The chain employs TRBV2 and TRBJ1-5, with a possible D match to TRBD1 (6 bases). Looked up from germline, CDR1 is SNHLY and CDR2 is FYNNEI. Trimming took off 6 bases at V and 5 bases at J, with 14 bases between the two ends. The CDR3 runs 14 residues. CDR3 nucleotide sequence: TGTGCCAGCAGAGGTACAGGGTTGGATCAGCCCCAGCATTTT. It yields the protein CASRGTGLDQPQHF.

The DNA for the CDR3 is TGTGCCAGCAGCTTCCCGGGGGGGTACGTCGACAATGAGCAGTTCTTC. Translation gives CASSFPGGYVDNEQFF. V usage is TRBV7-8 and J usage is TRBJ2-1, with 8 bases that match TRBD2. This CDR3 spans 16 amino acids. Germline values: CDR1 SGHVS, CDR2 FQNEAQ. V lost 3 bases and J lost 5; bases outside the gene matches: 9. The full variable domain, rest sourced from reference TRBV7-8 and TRBJ2-1, is GAGVSQSPRYKVAKRGQDVALRCDPISGHVSLFWYQQALGQGPEFLTYFQNEAQLDKSGLPSDRFFAERPEGSVSTLKIQRTQQEDSAVYLCASSFPGGYVDNEQFFGPGTRLTVL.

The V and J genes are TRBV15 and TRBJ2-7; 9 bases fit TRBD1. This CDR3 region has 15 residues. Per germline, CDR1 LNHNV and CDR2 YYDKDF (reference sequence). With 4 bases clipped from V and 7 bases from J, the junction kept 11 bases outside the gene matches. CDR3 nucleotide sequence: TGTGCCACCAGCACGCGAACCCCGGGACAGGGAGAGCAGTACTTC. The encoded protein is CATSTRTPGQGEQYF. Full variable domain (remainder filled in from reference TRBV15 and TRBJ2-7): DAMVIQNPRYQVTQFGKPVTLSCSQTLNHNVMYWYQQKSSQAPKLLFHYYDKDFNNEADTPDNFQSRRPNTSFCFLDIRSPGLGDTAMYLCATSTRTPGQGEQYFGPGTRLTVT.

As DNA, the CDR3 is TGTGCCAGCTCACCATCTGACTCCGGGACCCAGCATTTT. It codes for CASSPSDSGTQHF. The chain recombines TRBV18 with TRBJ1-5, with D unclear. This CDR3 spans 13 amino acids. V lost 2 bases, J lost 11 bases, and 13 bases lay in between. The germline V gene encodes CDR1 KGHSH and CDR2 LQKENI.

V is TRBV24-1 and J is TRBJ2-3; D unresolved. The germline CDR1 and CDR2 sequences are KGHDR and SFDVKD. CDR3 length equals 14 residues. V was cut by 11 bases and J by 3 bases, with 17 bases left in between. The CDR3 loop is CASGPGKVTDTQYF. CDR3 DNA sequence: TGTGCCAGCGGCCCTGGCAAGGTTACAGATACGCAGTATTTT.

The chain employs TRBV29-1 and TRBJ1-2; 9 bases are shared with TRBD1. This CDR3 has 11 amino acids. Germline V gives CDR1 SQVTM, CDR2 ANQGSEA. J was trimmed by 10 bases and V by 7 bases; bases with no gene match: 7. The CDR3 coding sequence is TGCAGCGCTGGGACAGGGATTACCTACACCTTC. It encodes CSAGTGITYTF.

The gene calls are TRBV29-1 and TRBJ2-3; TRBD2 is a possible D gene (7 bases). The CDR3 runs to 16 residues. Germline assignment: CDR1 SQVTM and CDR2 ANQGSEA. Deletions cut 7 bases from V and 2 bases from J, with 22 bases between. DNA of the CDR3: TGCAGCGCCCTAGGGGCGGGGGCCGACTACACAGATACGCAGTATTTT. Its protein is CSALGAGADYTDTQYF.

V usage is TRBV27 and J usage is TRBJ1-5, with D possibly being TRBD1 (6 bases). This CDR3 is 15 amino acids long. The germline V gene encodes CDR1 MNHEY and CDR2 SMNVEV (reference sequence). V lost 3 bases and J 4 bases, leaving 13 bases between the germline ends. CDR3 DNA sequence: TGTGCCAGCAGTTTTAAACAGGGTCCTAATCAGCCCCAGCATTTT. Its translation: CASSFKQGPNQPQHF.

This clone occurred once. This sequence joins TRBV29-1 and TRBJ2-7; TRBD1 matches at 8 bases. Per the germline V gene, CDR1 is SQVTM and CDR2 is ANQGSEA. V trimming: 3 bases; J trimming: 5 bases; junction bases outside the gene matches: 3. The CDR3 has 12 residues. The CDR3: CSVEDRVHEQYV. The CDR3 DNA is TGCAGCGTTGAGGACAGGGTGCACGAGCAGTACGTC.